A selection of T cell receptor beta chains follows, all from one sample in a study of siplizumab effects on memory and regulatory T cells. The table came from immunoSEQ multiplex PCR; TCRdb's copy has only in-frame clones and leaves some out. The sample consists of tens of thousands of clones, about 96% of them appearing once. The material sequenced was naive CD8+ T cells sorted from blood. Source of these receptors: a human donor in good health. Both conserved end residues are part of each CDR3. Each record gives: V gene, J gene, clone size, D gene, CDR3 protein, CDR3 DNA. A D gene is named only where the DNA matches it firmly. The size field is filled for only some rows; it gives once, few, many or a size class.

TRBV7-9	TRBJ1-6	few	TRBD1	CASSLGGQVFDNSPLHF	TGTGCCAGCAGCTTAGGCGGACAGGTATTCGACAATTCACCCCTCCACTTT
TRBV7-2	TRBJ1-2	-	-	CASSYVVAALYGYTF	TGTGCCAGCAGCTACGTGGTAGCGGCCCTCTATGGCTACACCTTC
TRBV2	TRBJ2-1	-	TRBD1	CASSGGDSSYNEQFF	TGTGCCAGCAGTGGTGGGGACAGCTCCTACAATGAGCAGTTCTTC
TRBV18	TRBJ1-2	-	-	CASSPPTDNGYGYTF	TGTGCCAGCTCACCACCGACGGATAATGGCTATGGCTACACCTTC
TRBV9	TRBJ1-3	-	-	CASSAPSGNTIYF	TGTGCCAGCAGCGCCCCCTCTGGAAACACCATATATTTT
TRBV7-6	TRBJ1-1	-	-	CASSPDRGYTEAFF	TGTGCCAGCAGTCCGGACAGAGGCTACACTGAAGCTTTCTTT
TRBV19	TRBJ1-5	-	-	CASSPPGHQGYSNQPQHF	TGTGCCAGTAGCCCACCGGGACACCAAGGTTATAGCAATCAGCCCCAGCATTTT
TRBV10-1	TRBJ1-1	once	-	CASSDSADTEAFF	TGCGCCAGCAGTGATTCGGCAGATACTGAAGCTTTCTTT
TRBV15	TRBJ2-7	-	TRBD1	CATRDGTGLPYEQYF	TGTGCCACGAGAGACGGGACAGGCCTTCCCTACGAGCAGTACTTC
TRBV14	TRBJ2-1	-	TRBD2	CASSRAGSNEQFF	TGTGCCAGCAGCCGAGCGGGGTCCAATGAGCAGTTCTTC
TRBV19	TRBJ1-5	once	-	CASSIEEYSNQPQHF	TGTGCCAGTAGTATAGAAGAATATAGCAATCAGCCCCAGCATTTT
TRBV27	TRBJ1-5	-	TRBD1	CASSLIQGANQPQHF	TGTGCCAGCAGCTTAATACAGGGGGCAAATCAGCCCCAGCATTTT
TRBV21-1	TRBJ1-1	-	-	CASRRQGVFQPALNTEAFF	TGTGCCAGCAGAAGACAGGGGGTTTTCCAACCGGCACTGAACACTGAAGCTTTCTTT
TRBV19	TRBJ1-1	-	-	CAITRGNTEAFF	TGTGCCATAACCCGGGGGAACACTGAAGCTTTCTTT
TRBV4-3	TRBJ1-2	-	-	CASSQDRGVSSYGYTF	TGCGCCAGCAGCCAAGATCGGGGGGTTTCAAGCTATGGCTACACCTTC
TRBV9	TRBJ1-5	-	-	CASSPAGGPNQPQHF	TGTGCCAGCAGCCCGGCCGGCGGACCTAATCAGCCCCAGCATTTT
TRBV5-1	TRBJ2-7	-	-	CASSPGTPYEQYF	TGCGCCAGCAGCCCAGGGACACCCTACGAGCAGTACTTC
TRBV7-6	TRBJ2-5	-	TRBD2	CASSYGTSGGLQETQYF	TGTGCCAGCAGCTATGGGACTAGCGGGGGGTTGCAAGAGACCCAGTACTTC
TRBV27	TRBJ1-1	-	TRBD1	CASSSPGQGNTEAFF	TGTGCCAGCAGTTCGCCGGGACAGGGGAACACTGAAGCTTTCTTT
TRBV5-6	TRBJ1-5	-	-	CASIPSGGYQPQHF	TGTGCCAGCATCCCCTCGGGGGGTTATCAGCCCCAGCATTTT
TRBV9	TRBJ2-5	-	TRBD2	CASSVVSGGVQETQYF	TGTGCCAGCAGCGTAGTCAGCGGGGGGGTTCAAGAGACCCAGTACTTC
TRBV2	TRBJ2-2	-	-	CASTALPPPSTGELFF	TGTGCCAGCACCGCACTCCCTCCCCCGAGCACCGGGGAGCTGTTTTTT
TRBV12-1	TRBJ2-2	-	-	CASSATGKDTGELFF	TGTGCCAGCAGCGCCACAGGGAAAGACACCGGGGAGCTGTTTTTT
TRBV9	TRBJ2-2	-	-	CASSPWADTGELFF	TGTGCCAGCAGCCCGTGGGCGGACACCGGGGAGCTGTTTTTT
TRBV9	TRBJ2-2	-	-	CASSVGSATGELFF	TGTGCCAGCAGCGTAGGCTCGGCTACCGGGGAGCTGTTTTTT
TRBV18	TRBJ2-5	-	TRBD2	CASSPGLAGGSAETQYF	TGTGCCAGCTCACCAGGACTAGCGGGGGGTTCGGCAGAGACCCAGTACTTC
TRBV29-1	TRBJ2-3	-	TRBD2	CSVDSGVSTDTQYF	TGCAGCGTTGACAGCGGGGTTAGCACAGATACGCAGTATTTT
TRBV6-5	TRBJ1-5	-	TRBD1	CASSRYRGGNQPQHF	TGTGCCAGCAGTCGTTACAGGGGGGGCAATCAGCCCCAGCATTTT
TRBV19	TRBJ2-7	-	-	CASSNPYPRGRRTYEQYF	TGTGCCAGTAGTAACCCCTACCCGCGGGGTAGACGTACCTACGAGCAGTACTTC
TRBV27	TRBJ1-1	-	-	CASSLSGFGMNTEAFF	TGTGCCAGCAGTTTATCGGGTTTCGGGATGAACACTGAAGCTTTCTTT
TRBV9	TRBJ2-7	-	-	CASSADLTTSFEQYF	TGTGCCAGCAGCGCGGACCTTACAACCTCCTTCGAGCAGTACTTC
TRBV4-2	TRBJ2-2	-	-	CASSQDPRGGELFF	TGTGCCAGCAGCCAAGATCCGAGGGGCGGGGAGCTGTTTTTT
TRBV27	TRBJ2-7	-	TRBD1	CASSSTTGDAYEQYF	TGTGCCAGCAGTTCGACCACAGGGGACGCCTACGAGCAGTACTTC
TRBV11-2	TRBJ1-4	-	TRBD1	CASSLVGTVNEKLFF	TGTGCCAGCAGCTTAGTAGGGACAGTCAATGAAAAACTGTTTTTT
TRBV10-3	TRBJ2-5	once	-	CAISEVLATERETQYF	TGTGCCATCAGTGAGGTCCTTGCGACAGAGCGAGAGACCCAGTACTTC
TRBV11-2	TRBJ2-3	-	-	CASSPAVFSPDTQYF	TGTGCCAGCAGCCCGGCAGTTTTCTCTCCAGATACGCAGTATTTT
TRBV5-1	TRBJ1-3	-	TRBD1	CASSSTGGAGNTIYF	TGCGCCAGCAGCTCAACAGGGGGCGCTGGAAACACCATATATTTT
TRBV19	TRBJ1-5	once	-	CASVKVTGDQPQHF	TGTGCCAGTGTGAAGGTGACAGGCGATCAGCCCCAGCATTTT
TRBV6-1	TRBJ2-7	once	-	CASRLQGLPYEQYF	TGTGCCAGCAGATTACAGGGATTGCCCTACGAGCAGTACTTC
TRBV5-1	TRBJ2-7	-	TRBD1	CASSWGTGDYEQYF	TGCGCCAGCAGCTGGGGGACAGGAGACTACGAGCAGTACTTC
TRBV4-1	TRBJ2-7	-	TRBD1	CASSQVGGREQYF	TGCGCCAGCAGCCAAGTAGGGGGCCGGGAGCAGTACTTC
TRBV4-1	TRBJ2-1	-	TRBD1	CASSPTQTGGSEQFF	TGCGCCAGCAGCCCAACCCAGACAGGGGGGTCTGAGCAGTTCTTC
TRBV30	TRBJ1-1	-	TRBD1	CAWSLTGDEAFF	TGTGCCTGGAGTCTCACAGGGGACGAAGCTTTCTTT
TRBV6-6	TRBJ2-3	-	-	CASSYGGATDTQYF	TGTGCCAGCAGTTACGGCGGGGCCACAGATACGCAGTATTTT
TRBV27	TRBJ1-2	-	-	CASRTTGTNYGYTF	TGTGCCAGCAGGACCACAGGGACCAACTATGGCTACACCTTC
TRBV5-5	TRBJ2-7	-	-	CASSLVASYEQYF	TGTGCCAGCAGCTTGGTGGCCTCCTACGAGCAGTACTTC
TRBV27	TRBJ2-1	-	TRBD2	CASSLILAGGLDEQFF	TGTGCCAGCAGTTTAATTCTAGCGGGGGGTCTAGATGAGCAGTTCTTC
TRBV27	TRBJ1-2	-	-	CATGTTRGYTF	TGTGCCACAGGGACTACGAGGGGCTACACCTTC
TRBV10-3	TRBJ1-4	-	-	CAISDGQAGTNEKLFF	TGTGCCATCAGCGATGGTCAGGCCGGAACTAATGAAAAACTGTTTTTT
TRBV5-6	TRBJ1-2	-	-	CASSLKENGYTF	TGTGCCAGCAGCCTAAAGGAGAATGGCTACACCTTC
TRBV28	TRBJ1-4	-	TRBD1	CASSSGTGGEKLFF	TGTGCCAGCAGTTCCGGGACAGGGGGTGAAAAACTGTTTTTT
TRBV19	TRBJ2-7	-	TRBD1	CASSATGEYEQYF	TGTGCCAGTAGTGCGACAGGGGAGTACGAGCAGTACTTC